Detailed here is one T cell receptor beta chain. The data are from a study of molecular identifiers for immune sequencing clone quantification. Study-level background: Replicate experiments divided RNA from around 18,000 or 91,000 naive CD8 cells into five parts and sequenced four.

CDR1 and CDR2 from the germline V gene are MDHEN and SYDVKM. V was cut by 2 bases and J by 5 bases, with 9 bases left in between. The CDR3 spans 13 residues. TCRdb re-analysed the PCR reads in MiXCR, keeping a single row per CDR3 protein. The repertoire holds about 640,000 distinct CDR3 sequences, with 15% to 20% as singletons. The receptor comes from a human donor in good health. Some libraries in this study had Jurkat cell RNA spiked in. The chain has TRBV28 and TRBJ1-2; D remains unclear. The sample comprised naive CD8+ T cells from blood, with Jurkat cell RNA spiked in. Subset of the sample: FACS-sorted CD8+CD4-CCR7+CD45RA+ naive T cells. The CDR3 spells CASSLTLDYGYTF. The CDR3 coding sequence is TGTGCCAGCAGTTTAACACTTGATTATGGCTACACCTTC.